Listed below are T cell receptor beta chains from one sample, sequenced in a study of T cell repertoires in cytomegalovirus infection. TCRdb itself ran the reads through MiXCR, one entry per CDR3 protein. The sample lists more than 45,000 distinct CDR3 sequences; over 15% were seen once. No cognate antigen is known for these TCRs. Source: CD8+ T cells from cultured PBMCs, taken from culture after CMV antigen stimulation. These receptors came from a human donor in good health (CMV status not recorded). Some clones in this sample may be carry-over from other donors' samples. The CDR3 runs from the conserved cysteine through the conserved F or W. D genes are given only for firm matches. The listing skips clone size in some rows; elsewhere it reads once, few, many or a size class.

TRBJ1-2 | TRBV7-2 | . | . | CASSRAGAGRGYTF | TGTGCCAGCAGTCGAGCAGGGGCCGGGCGGGGCTACACCTTC
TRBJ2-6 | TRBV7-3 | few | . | CASSPRTGANVLTF | TGTGCCAGCAGCCCACGTACTGGGGCCAACGTCCTGACTTTC
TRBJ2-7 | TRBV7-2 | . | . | CASRITGVTYEQYF | TGTGCCAGCAGAATTACGGGTGTTACCTACGAGCAGTACTTC
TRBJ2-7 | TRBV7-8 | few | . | CASSLVPGARNEQYF | TGTGCCAGCAGCTTAGTACCGGGGGCGAGGAACGAGCAGTACTTC
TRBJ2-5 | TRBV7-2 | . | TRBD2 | CASSYGGGAETQYF | TGTGCCAGCAGCTACGGGGGGGGCGCAGAGACCCAGTACTTC
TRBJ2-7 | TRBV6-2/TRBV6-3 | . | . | CASSTGQSMLSYEQYF | TGTGCCAGCAGTACCGGACAGTCCATGCTATCCTACGAGCAGTACTTC
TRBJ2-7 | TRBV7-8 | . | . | CASSVRQHYEQYF | TGTGCCAGCAGCGTCCGACAGCACTACGAGCAGTACTTC
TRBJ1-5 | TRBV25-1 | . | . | CASSEVGEGQPQHF | TGTGCCAGCAGTGAAGTGGGGGAAGGGCAGCCCCAGCATTTT
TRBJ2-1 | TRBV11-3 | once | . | CASSGRRDNEQFF | TGTGCCAGCAGCGGCCGGAGGGACAATGAGCAGTTCTTC
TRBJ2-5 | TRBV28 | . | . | CASSFRQGGPETQYF | TGTGCCAGCAGTTTTAGACAGGGAGGGCCGGAGACCCAGTACTTC
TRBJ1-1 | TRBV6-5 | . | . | CASSPTSGRTEAFF | TGTGCCAGCAGCCCTACCTCAGGGAGGACTGAAGCTTTCTTT
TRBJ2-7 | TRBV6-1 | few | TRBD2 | CASSYGLAGEEEYF | TGTGCCAGCAGTTACGGGCTAGCGGGAGAGGAGGAGTACTTC
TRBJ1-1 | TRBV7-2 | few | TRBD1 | CASSLIFAGGANTEAFF | TGTGCCAGCAGCTTGATTTTTGCAGGGGGCGCGAACACTGAAGCTTTCTTT
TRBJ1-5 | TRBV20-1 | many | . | CSASLQDSHYSNQPQHF | TGCAGTGCTAGCCTTCAAGACAGTCATTATAGCAATCAGCCCCAGCATTTT
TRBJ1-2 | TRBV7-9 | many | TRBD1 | CASSGGQGTGFNYGYTF | TGTGCCAGCAGCGGCGGACAGGGTACCGGTTTCAACTATGGCTACACCTTC
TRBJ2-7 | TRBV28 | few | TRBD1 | CASYSPDRGNEQYF | TGTGCCAGCTACTCACCTGACAGGGGTAACGAGCAGTACTTC
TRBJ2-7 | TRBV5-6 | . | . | CASSNYRGEQYF | TGTGCCAGCAGCAACTATAGAGGCGAGCAGTACTTC
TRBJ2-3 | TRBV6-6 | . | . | CASSYSDGSRGGDTQYF | TGTGCCAGCAGTTACTCGGACGGGAGCAGGGGGGGAGATACGCAGTATTTT
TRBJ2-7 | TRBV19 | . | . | CASSILHSYEQYF | TGTGCCAGTAGTATACTCCATTCCTACGAGCAGTACTTC
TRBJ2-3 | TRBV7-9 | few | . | CASSSTAASSDTQYF | TGTGCCAGCAGCTCAACCGCAGCTTCGAGTGATACGCAGTATTTT
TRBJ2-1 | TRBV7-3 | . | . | CASSLKAGLANEQFF | TGTGCCAGCAGCTTAAAGGCGGGCCTCGCCAATGAGCAGTTCTTC
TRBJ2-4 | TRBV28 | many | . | CASSLFPPPTRAKNIQYF | TGTGCCAGCAGTTTATTCCCCCCCCCAACAAGAGCCAAAAACATTCAGTACTTC
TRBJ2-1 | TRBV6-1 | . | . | CASSEALRNEQFF | TGTGCCAGCAGTGAAGCGCTTCGTAATGAGCAGTTCTTC
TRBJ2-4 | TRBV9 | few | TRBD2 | CASSFSGGAGDIQYF | TGTGCCAGCAGCTTTAGCGGGGGGGCCGGAGACATTCAGTACTTC
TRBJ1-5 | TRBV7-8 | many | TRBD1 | CASSFGRTGLNQPQHF | TGTGCCAGCAGCTTCGGCCGGACAGGACTCAATCAGCCCCAGCATTTT
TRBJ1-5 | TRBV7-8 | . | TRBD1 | CASSFGQGAYSNQPQHF | TGTGCCAGCAGCTTCGGACAGGGCGCTTATAGCAATCAGCCCCAGCATTTT
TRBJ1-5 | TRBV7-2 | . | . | CASSSHIRDSNQPQHF | TGTGCCAGCAGCTCCCACATCAGGGATAGCAATCAGCCCCAGCATTTT
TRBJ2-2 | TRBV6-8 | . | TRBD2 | CASSPPGGVGELFF | TGTGCCAGCAGCCCCCCGGGGGGAGTGGGGGAGCTGTTTTTT
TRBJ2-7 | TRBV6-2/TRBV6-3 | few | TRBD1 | CASSYSKTGRVEQYF | TGTGCCAGCAGTTACTCGAAGACAGGGCGGGTCGAGCAGTACTTC
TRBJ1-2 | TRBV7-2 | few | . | CASSLVGSDSNYGYTF | TGTGCCAGCAGCTTAGTTGGTTCGGACAGCAACTATGGCTACACCTTC
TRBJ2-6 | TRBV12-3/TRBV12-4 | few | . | CASSPLASGANVLTF | TGTGCCAGCAGCCCGCTAGCTTCTGGGGCCAACGTCCTGACTTTC
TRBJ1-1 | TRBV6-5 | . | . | CASRRVGTEAFF | TGTGCCAGCAGACGGGTTGGGACTGAAGCTTTCTTT
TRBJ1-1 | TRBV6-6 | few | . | CASSYSIGDPAFF | TGTGCCAGCAGTTACTCGATAGGGGACCCAGCTTTCTTT
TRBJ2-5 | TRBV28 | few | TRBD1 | CASSWTGGSKETQYF | TGTGCCAGCAGTTGGACAGGGGGCTCGAAGGAGACCCAGTACTTC
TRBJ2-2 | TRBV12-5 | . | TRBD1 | CASGWDRVNTGELFF | TGTGCTAGTGGCTGGGACAGGGTGAACACCGGGGAGCTGTTTTTT
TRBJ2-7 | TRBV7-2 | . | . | CASSSWEGDYEQYF | TGTGCCAGCAGCAGTTGGGAAGGGGACTACGAGCAGTACTTC
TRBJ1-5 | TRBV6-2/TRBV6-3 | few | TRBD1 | CASRPGTGNQPQHF | TGTGCCAGCAGGCCCGGGACAGGGAATCAGCCCCAGCATTTT
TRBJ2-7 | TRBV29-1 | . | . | CSDNKGSEQYF | TGCAGTGACAACAAGGGGTCCGAGCAGTACTTC
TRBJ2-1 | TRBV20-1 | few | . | CSAPKVTSPGEQFF | TGCAGTGCTCCCAAAGTTACTAGCCCGGGTGAGCAGTTCTTC
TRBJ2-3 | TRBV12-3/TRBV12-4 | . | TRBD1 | CASSPQGAGTDTQYF | TGTGCCAGCAGTCCTCAGGGGGCTGGCACAGATACGCAGTATTTT
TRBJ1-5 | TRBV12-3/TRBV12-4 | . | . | CASSLGGQSQPQHF | TGTGCCAGCAGTTTGGGTGGACAGAGTCAGCCCCAGCATTTT
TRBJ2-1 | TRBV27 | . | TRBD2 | CASSGLAGSYNEQFF | TGTGCCAGCAGTGGTCTAGCGGGGAGCTACAATGAGCAGTTCTTC